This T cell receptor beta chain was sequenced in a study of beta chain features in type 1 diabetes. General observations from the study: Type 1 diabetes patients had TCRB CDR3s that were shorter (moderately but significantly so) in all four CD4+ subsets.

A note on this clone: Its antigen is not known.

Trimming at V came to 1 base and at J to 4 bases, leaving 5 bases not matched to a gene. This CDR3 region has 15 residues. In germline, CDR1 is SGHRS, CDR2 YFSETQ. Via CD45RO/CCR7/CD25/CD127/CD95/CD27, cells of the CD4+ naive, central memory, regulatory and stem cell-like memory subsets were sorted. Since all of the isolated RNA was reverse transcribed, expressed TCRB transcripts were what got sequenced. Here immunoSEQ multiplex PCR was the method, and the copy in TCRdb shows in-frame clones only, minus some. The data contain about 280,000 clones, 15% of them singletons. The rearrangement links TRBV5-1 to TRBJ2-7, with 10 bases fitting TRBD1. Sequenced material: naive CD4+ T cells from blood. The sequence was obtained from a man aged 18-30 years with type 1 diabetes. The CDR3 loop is CASSLQDRGKYEQYF. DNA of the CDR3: TGCGCCAGCAGCTTGCAGGACAGGGGGAAGTACGAGCAGTACTTC. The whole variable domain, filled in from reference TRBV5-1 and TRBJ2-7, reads KAGVTQTPRYLIKTRGQQVTLSCSPISGHRSVSWYQQTPGQGLQFLFEYFSETQRNKGNFPGRFSGRQFSNSRSEMNVSTLELGDSALYLCASSLQDRGKYEQYFGPGTRLTVT.